A single sample gave rise to the 14 T cell receptor beta chains below, sequenced in a study of T cell responses to AZD1222 COVID-19 vaccine. Profiling relied on immunoSEQ multiplex PCR, and the TCRdb table lists in-frame clones only, not all of them. The sample yields some 120,000 clones, over 80% seen once. Sequencing used peripheral blood, obtained on day 0 of AZD1222 vaccination. These receptor sequences come from an adult in good health.

This rearrangement joins TRBV27 to TRBJ2-1; D is perhaps TRBD2 (7 bases). From germline, CDR1 is MNHEY and CDR2 SMNVEV (reference sequence). The ends were cut back, 2 bases at V and 3 bases at J, with 23 bases in the middle. CDR3 length: 19 amino acids. DNA for the CDR3: TGTGCCAGCAGTTTAGGGGGGGCTCGTGCGGGACGAGTCTACAATGAGCAGTTCTTC. It codes for CASSLGGARAGRVYNEQFF.

This rearrangement joins TRBV5-4 to TRBJ1-5; a possible D gene is TRBD1 (5 bases). CDR1 and CDR2 from the germline V gene are SGHNT and YYREEE (reference sequence). Trimming took off 0 bases at V and 2 bases at J, with 9 bases between the two ends. CDR3 length: 15 amino acids. The DNA of the CDR3 is TGTGCCAGCAGCTTGGGGCAGGGAGGCAATCAGCCCCAGCATTTT. It encodes CASSLGQGGNQPQHF.

The J gene is TRBJ2-1, the V gene TRBV7-9; the D gene is possibly TRBD1 (6 bases). CDR1 is SEHNR, CDR2 FQNEAQ, per germline (reference sequence). V shed 4 bases and J shed 0 bases, with 10 bases lying between them. The CDR3 has 15 amino acids. CDR3 amino acids: CASSSRQDSYNEQFF. The CDR3 coding sequence is TGTGCCAGCAGCTCCCGACAGGACTCCTACAATGAGCAGTTCTTC.

This chain connects TRBV5-1 to TRBJ2-7; TRBD2 aligns across 8 bases. The V gene's germline CDR1 is SGHRS and CDR2 YFSETQ. The CDR3 is 14 amino acids. Trimming removed 2 bases from V and 2 bases from J; junction bases left unmatched: 3. CDR3 coding DNA: TGCGCCAGCAGCTTAGGCGGGGGGACCTACGAGCAGTACTTC. This sequence encodes CASSLGGGTYEQYF. Drawing the rest from reference TRBV5-1 and TRBJ2-7, the complete variable domain is KAGVTQTPRYLIKTRGQQVTLSCSPISGHRSVSWYQQTPGQGLQFLFEYFSETQRNKGNFPGRFSGRQFSNSRSEMNVSTLELGDSALYLCASSLGGGTYEQYFGPGTRLTVT.

This clone was detected only once. The chain is built from TRBV10-1 and TRBJ2-1; D may be TRBD1 or TRBD2 (6 bases each). Germline V gene lookup returns CDR1 WNHNN and CDR2 SYGVQD (reference sequence). Trimming pared 0 bases from V and 12 bases from J, leaving 21 bases between. The CDR3 has 16 amino acids. The CDR3 protein is CASSESGTGAEGGQFF. The DNA for the CDR3 is TGCGCCAGCAGTGAGTCGGGAACCGGAGCTGAGGGGGGGCAGTTCTTC.

This chain joins TRBV7-9 and TRBJ1-1; D is ambiguous. Germline V gene data show CDR1 as SEHNR and CDR2 as FQNEAQ (reference sequence). Trimming stripped 5 bases from V and 4 bases from J, with 8 bases between. The CDR3 consists of 12 residues. CDR3 amino acids: CASSRLLTEAFF. The CDR3 DNA follows: TGTGCCAGCAGCCGACTTCTCACTGAAGCTTTCTTT. The full variable domain, completed using reference TRBV7-9 and TRBJ1-1, is DTGVSQNPRHKITKRGQNVTFRCDPISEHNRLYWYRQTLGQGPEFLTYFQNEAQLEKSRLLSDRFSAERPKGSFSTLEIQRTEQGDSAMYLCASSRLLTEAFFGQGTRLTVV.

The rearrangement uses TRBV9 and TRBJ1-6; D ambiguous. Germline V gives CDR1 SGDLS, CDR2 YYNGEE. Trimming removed 2 bases at V and 14 bases at J, with 23 bases between. The CDR3 contains 16 residues. The CDR3 DNA reads as TGTGCCAGCAGCGTCGATGTAACACATAAGTCCCTCACCCTCCACTTT. The encoded protein is CASSVDVTHKSLTLHF.

This clone is deemed medium-sized (0.01 to 0.1%). This chain links TRBV29-1 with TRBJ2-7; the D gene is possibly TRBD2 (6 bases). V lost 4 bases and J lost 6, with 22 bases in between. Per germline, CDR1 SQVTM and CDR2 ANQGSEA. This CDR3 contains 15 residues. The CDR3 nucleotides read TGCAGCGTTGCCCGTATCCGGCGGGATCATGCCGAGCAGTACTTC. Translation gives CSVARIRRDHAEQYF.

This clone was seen a few times. J is TRBJ1-6 and V is TRBV5-6, with D possibly TRBD1 on 5 matching bases. V was shortened by 1 base and J by 7 bases, with 6 bases between the two germline ends. The CDR3 extends over 13 amino acids. Germline assignment: CDR1 SGHDT and CDR2 YYEEEE. CDR3 coding DNA: TGTGCCAGCAGCTTGAGGGGAAATTCACCCCTCCACTTT. It is translated as CASSLRGNSPLHF.

The rearrangement joins TRBV7-6 to TRBJ2-3, with no clear D. CDR3 length: 15 amino acids. With 3 bases removed from V and 0 bases from J, the gap between germline ends came to 10 bases. Germline values: CDR1 SGHVS, CDR2 FNYEAQ. The chain's CDR3 is CASSFKGPSTDTQYF. DNA of the CDR3: TGTGCCAGCAGCTTCAAGGGCCCTAGCACAGATACGCAGTATTTT.

This sequence joins TRBV27 and TRBJ1-1, with 7 bases fitting TRBD1. Germline V gene sequence: CDR1 MNHEY, CDR2 SMNVEV (reference sequence). The CDR3 has 15 amino acids. V trimming: 3 bases; J trimming: 1 base; junction bases outside the gene matches: 5. CDR3 protein: CASSFLGTENTEAFF. The CDR3 DNA follows: TGTGCCAGCAGTTTCCTTGGGACAGAGAACACTGAAGCTTTCTTT.

The chain employs TRBV4-1 and TRBJ2-6, with a possible D match to TRBD1 (5 bases). Germline CDR1 MGHRA, CDR2 YSYEKL. The CDR3 length is 21 residues. Trimming stripped 0 bases from V and 4 bases from J, with 25 bases between. The CDR3 reads CASSQERDSRFLLLGANVLTF. CDR3 DNA sequence: TGCGCCAGCAGCCAAGAAAGAGACAGTCGCTTTCTTCTTCTCGGGGCCAACGTCCTGACTTTC.

This clone was seen once. The chain has TRBV20-1 and TRBJ2-1; D unresolved. Germline CDR1 and CDR2: DFQATT and SNEGSKA (reference sequence). V was cut by 6 bases and J by 5 bases, with 8 bases left in between. This CDR3 region has 11 residues. CDR3 bases: TGCAGTGCCAGTATACACAATGAGCAGTTCTTC. Translated: CSASIHNEQFF.

This chain joins TRBV18 and TRBJ1-3; 8 bases fit TRBD1. The CDR3 length is 17 residues. Germline CDR1 and CDR2: KGHSH and LQKENI. V lost 2 bases to trimming and J lost 0 bases; unmatched junction nucleotides: 6. The CDR3 loop reads CASSPLQGGPSGNTIYF. The CDR3 region has the DNA TGTGCCAGCTCACCATTACAGGGGGGCCCCTCTGGAAACACCATATATTTT.